Given below is one T cell receptor (beta chain) in context. The record originates from a study of blood T cell repertoires in COVID-19. Study-level background: Sites across the United States, Italy and Spain contributed samples from acute and convalescent COVID-19. Sample material is recorded as cDNA or gDNA derived from T cells, B-cell-depleted T cells, or PBMCs.

Germline CDR1 and CDR2: SQVTM and ANQGSEA. The ends lost 1 base at V and 3 bases at J; junction bases unmatched: 0. CDR3 length: 13 residues. Recruited during active infection, patients (from Seattle) were subsequently followed longitudinally. Original processing methods: Estimates of nucleated cell counts were drawn from the amplification of reference gene primers. Using immunoSEQ multiplex PCR, the repertoire was profiled, and TCRdb retains in-frame clones only, with some absent. Clone size and V and J calls were adopted from that table, with D and trimming inferred from the DNA. This sample has approximately 170,000 clones, with roughly 93% found just once.

The rearrangement joins TRBV29-1 to TRBJ2-7; 10 nucleotides line up with TRBD2. This TCR came from a man aged 18 to 30 with COVID-19, enrolled during active disease. The sample comprised peripheral blood. The CDR3 sequence: CSVEGLAGYEQYF. CDR3 DNA: TGCAGCGTTGAAGGACTAGCGGGCTACGAGCAGTACTTC.